The sequence of this T cell receptor (beta chain) was determined in a study of identical twins. Study-level findings and limits: Modelling underestimated the level of out-of-frame TCR alpha sharing observed in monozygotic twins. Rather than following the same donors, the conclusions depended on cross-sectional statistical analysis.

Germline CDR1 SGHRS, CDR2 YFSETQ. This CDR3 spans 13 amino acids. With respect to this clonotype: Its antigen is unknown. Mismatch with germline at one junction end may stem from a read error.

A universal primer site was added by template switching, and unique molecular identifiers were carried by the cDNA. MiXCR, applied by TCRdb to the 5' RACE reads, yields one record per CDR3 protein. Of some 1,700,000 distinct CDR3 sequences detected, about 30% appear once; the ten largest clones hold around 0.25%. The TCR sequence derives from a newborn girl in good health. The chain couples TRBV5-1 to TRBJ1-1; D not certain. Sequencing was done on a sample of cord blood. The DNA of the CDR3 is TGCGCCAGCAGCTTGGCGGTGGGCACTGAAGCTTCCTTT. Amino acid sequence: CASSLAVGTEASF.